This T cell receptor (beta chain) was obtained from a study of Graves' ophthalmopathy and Graves' hyperthyroidism. The study's findings and limits: Blood was where most expanded thyroid clonotypes above 0.001 frequency also turned up.

The sample holds many counts of this clonotype. What it recognizes is unknown. Investigators amplified TCR beta CDR3 regions from RNA transcripts. The first round was an RT-PCR with HTBI primers, and the second round was a multiplex PCR. One entry per CDR3 protein, called by TCRdb with MiXCR from the multiplex PCR reads. The data hold more than 1,000,000 distinct CDR3 sequences, with about 35% observed a single time. Germline CDR1 reads SNHLY; CDR2 reads FYNNEI. Trimming left V 2 bases short and J 7 bases short, with 23 bases between. This CDR3 is built from 17 residues. This sequence originates from an adult man with Graves' hyperthyroidism. The sequenced material came from peripheral blood or thyroid tissue (not recorded which). The chain has TRBV2 and TRBJ1-2; D might be TRBD1 (5 bases). CDR3 residues: CASSELRGRDGSRGYTF. CDR3 bases: TGTGCCAGCAGTGAACTACGGGGGAGGGACGGGTCTCGTGGCTACACCTTC.